This T cell receptor (beta chain) was captured in a study of neurological immune-mediated disorders. This clonotype was counted many times. This CDR3 comprises 13 residues. Germline loops: CDR1 SGHRS, CDR2 YFSETQ. V gave up 0 bases and J gave up 8 bases, with 9 bases separating them. A single record per CDR3 protein comes from TCRdb applying MiXCR to the 5' RACE reads. The sample shows 30,000 to 45,000 distinct CDR3 sequences, around 10% of them seen only once. This chain links TRBV5-1 with TRBJ2-4, with D perhaps TRBD2 (5 bases). The receptor's source is a woman under 40 with HTLV-1-associated myelopathy (HAM/TSP). Sequenced input: CD4+ T cells from blood. CDR3 DNA: TGCGCCAGCAGCTTGGGTGGGAGTGACATTCAGTACTTC. This encodes CASSLGGSDIQYF. The full variable domain, in which reference TRBV5-1 and TRBJ2-4 provide the parts outside the CDR3, is KAGVTQTPRYLIKTRGQQVTLSCSPISGHRSVSWYQQTPGQGLQFLFEYFSETQRNKGNFPGRFSGRQFSNSRSEMNVSTLELGDSALYLCASSLGGSDIQYFGAGTRLSVL.